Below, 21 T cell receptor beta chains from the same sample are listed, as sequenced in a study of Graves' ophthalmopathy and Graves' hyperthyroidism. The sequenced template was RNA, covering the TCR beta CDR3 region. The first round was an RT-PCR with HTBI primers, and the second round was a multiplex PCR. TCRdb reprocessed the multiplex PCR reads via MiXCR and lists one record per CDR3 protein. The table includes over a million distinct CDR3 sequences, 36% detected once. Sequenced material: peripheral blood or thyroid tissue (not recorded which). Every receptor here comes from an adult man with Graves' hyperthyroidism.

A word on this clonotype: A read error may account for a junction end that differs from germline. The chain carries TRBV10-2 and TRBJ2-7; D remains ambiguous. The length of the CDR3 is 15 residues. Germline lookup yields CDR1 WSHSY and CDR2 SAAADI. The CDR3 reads CASSAHRLGSSEQYF. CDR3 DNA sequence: TGCGCCAGCAGTGCTCATAGGCTAGGTTCCTCCGAGCAGTACTTC.

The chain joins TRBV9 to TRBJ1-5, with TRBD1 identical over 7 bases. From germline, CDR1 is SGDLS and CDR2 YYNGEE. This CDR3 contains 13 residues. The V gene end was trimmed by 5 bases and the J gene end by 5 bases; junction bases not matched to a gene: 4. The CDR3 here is CASSGQADQPQHF. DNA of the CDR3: TGTGCCAGCAGTGGACAGGCAGATCAGCCCCAGCATTTT.

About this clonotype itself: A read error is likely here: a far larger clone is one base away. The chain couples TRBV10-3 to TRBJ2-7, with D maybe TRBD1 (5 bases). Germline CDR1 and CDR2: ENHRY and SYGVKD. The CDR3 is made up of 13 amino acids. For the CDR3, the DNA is TGTGCCAGCAGTGTGGGGCAGAACTACGAGCGGTACTTC. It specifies CASSVGQNYERYF.

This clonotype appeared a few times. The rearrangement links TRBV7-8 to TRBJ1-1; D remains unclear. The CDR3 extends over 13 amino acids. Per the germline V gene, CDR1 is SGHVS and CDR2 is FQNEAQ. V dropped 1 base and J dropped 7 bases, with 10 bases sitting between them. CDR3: CASSLEGRNEAFF. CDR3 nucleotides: TGTGCCAGCAGCTTAGAAGGGCGGAATGAAGCTTTCTTT.

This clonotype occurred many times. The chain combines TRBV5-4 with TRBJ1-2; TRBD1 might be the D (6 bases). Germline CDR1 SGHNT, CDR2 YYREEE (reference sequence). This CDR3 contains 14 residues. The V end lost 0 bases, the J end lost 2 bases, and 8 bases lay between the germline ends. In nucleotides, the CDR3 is TGTGCCAGCAGCTTGGATGGGGGCAACTATGGCTACACCTTC. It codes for CASSLDGGNYGYTF. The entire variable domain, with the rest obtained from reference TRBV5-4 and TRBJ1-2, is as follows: ETGVTQSPTHLIKTRGQQVTLRCSSQSGHNTVSWYQQALGQGPQFIFQYYREEENGRGNFPPRFSGLQFPNYSSELNVNALELDDSALYLCASSLDGGNYGYTFGSGTRLTVV.

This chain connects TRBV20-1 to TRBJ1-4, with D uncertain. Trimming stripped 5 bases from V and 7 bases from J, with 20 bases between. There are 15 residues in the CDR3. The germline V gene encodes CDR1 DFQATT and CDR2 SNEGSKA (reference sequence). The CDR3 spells CSASTVDLVSEKLFF. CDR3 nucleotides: TGCAGTGCTTCCACAGTCGACCTCGTTAGTGAAAAACTGTTTTTT.

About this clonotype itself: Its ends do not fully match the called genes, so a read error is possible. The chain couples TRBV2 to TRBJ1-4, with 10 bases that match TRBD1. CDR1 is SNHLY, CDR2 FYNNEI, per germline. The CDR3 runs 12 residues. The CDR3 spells CASSEFGTGVSF. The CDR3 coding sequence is TGTGCCAGCAGTGAATTTGGGACAGGGGTCAGCTTT. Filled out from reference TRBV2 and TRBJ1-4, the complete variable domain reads EPEVTQTPSHQVTQMGQEVILRCVPISNHLYFYWYRQILGQKVEFLVSFYNNEISEKSEIFDDQFSVERPDGSNFTLKIRSTKLEDSAMYFCASSEFGTGVSFGSGTQLSVL.

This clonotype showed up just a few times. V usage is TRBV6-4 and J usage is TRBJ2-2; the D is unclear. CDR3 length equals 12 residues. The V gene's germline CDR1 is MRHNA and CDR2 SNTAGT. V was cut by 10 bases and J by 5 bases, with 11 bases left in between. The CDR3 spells CAIPGPTGELFF. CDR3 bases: TGTGCCATCCCCGGGCCTACCGGGGAGCTGTTTTTT.

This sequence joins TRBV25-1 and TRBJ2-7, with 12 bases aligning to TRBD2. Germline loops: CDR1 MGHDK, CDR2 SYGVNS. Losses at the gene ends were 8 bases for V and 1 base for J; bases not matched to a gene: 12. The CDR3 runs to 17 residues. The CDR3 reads CASVEFSGTSGSYEQYF. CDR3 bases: TGTGCCAGCGTTGAATTTTCCGGGACTAGCGGGTCCTACGAGCAGTACTTC.

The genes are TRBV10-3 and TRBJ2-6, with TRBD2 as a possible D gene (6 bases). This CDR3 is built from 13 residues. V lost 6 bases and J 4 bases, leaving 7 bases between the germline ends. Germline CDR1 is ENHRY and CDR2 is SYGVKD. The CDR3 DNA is TGTGCCATCAGGGGGGGAGGGGCCAACGTCCTGACTTTC. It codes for CAIRGGGANVLTF.

The DNA of the CDR3 is TGTGCCAGCAGCTTAAAGAGACAGGGGGCCGCGAACACCGGGGAGCTGTTTTTT. Residues: CASSLKRQGAANTGELFF. The J gene is TRBJ2-2, the V gene TRBV7-3; 10 bases match TRBD1. V lost 1 base to trimming and J lost 0 bases; unmatched junction nucleotides: 5. Germline V gene lookup returns CDR1 SGHTA and CDR2 FQGTGA. The CDR3 sequence is 18 residues long.

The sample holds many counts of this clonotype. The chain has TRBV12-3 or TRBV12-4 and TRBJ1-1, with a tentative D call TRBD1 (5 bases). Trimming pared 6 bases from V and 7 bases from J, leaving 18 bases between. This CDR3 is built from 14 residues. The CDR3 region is CASRDKVGPGEAFF. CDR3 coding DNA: TGTGCCAGCAGGGACAAGGTAGGGCCTGGTGAAGCTTTCTTT.

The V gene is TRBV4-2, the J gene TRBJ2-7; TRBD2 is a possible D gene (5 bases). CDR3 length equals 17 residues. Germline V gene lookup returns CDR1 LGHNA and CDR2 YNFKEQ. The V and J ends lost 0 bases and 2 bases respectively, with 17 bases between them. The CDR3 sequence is CASSQDSRDYRPYEQYF. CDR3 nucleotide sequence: TGTGCCAGCAGCCAAGATAGTCGAGACTACCGACCCTACGAGCAGTACTTC.

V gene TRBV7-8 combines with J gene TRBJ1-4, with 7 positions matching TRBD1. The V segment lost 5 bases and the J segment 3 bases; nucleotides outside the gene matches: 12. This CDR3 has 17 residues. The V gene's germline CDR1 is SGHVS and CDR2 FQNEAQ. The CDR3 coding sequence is TGTGCCAGCAGCACCCGGACAGGCGCTTGGCCTAATGAAAAACTGTTTTTT. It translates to CASSTRTGAWPNEKLFF. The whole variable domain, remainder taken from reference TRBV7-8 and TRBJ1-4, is GAGVSQSPRYKVAKRGQDVALRCDPISGHVSLFWYQQALGQGPEFLTYFQNEAQLDKSGLPSDRFFAERPEGSVSTLKIQRTQQEDSAVYLCASSTRTGAWPNEKLFFGSGTQLSVL.

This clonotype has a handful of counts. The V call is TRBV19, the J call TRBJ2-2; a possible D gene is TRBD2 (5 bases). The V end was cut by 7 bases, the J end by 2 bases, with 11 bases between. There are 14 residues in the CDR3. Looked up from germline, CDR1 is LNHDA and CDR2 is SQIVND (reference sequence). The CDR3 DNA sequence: TGTGCCAGTATAGACTACCGAAACACCGGGGAGCTGTTTTTT. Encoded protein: CASIDYRNTGELFF.

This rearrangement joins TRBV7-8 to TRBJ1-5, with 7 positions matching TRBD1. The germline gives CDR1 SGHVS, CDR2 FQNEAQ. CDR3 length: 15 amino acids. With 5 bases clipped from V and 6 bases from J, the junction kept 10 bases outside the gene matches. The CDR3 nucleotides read TGTGCCAGCAGCCCCGAATCAGGGGGAGGTCAGCCCCAGCATTTT. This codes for CASSPESGGGQPQHF.

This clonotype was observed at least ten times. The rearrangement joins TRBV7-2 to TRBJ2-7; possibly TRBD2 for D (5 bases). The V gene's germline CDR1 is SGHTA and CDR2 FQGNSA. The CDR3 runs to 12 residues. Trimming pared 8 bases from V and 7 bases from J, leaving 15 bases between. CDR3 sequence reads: CASGPYGGEQYF. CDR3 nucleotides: TGTGCCAGCGGTCCCTACGGAGGAGAGCAGTACTTC.

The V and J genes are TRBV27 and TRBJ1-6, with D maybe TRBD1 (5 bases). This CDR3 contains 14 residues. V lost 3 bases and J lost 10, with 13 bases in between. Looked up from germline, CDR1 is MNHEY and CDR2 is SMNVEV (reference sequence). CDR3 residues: CASSFRGRYSPLHF. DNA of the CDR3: TGTGCCAGCAGTTTTAGGGGACGGTACTCACCCCTCCACTTT.

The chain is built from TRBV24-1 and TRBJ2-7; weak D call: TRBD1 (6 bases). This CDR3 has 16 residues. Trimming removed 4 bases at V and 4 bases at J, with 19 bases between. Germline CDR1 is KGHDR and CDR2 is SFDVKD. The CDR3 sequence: CATSDPKKDRKYEQYF. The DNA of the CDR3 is TGTGCCACCAGTGACCCGAAAAAGGACAGAAAGTACGAGCAGTACTTC.

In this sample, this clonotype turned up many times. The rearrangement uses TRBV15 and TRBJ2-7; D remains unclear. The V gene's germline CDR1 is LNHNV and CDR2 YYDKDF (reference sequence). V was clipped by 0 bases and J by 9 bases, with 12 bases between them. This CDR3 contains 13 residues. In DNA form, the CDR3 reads TGTGCCACCAGCAGAGAAACGAGCTCCGGGCAGTACTTC. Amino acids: CATSRETSSGQYF. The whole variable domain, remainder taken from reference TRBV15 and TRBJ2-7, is DAMVIQNPRYQVTQFGKPVTLSCSQTLNHNVMYWYQQKSSQAPKLLFHYYDKDFNNEADTPDNFQSRRPNTSFCFLDIRSPGLGDTAMYLCATSRETSSGQYFGPGTRLTVT.

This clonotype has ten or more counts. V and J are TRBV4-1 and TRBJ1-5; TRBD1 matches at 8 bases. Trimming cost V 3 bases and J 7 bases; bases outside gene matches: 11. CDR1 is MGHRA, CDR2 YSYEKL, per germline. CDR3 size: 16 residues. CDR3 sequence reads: CASSQGGTGGLQPQHF. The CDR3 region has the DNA TGCGCCAGCAGCCAGGGGGGGACAGGAGGATTGCAGCCCCAGCATTTT.